This T cell receptor (beta chain) was profiled in a study of cytomegalovirus exposure and HLA in healthy donors. Regarding this clone: The antigen remains unidentified.

Study findings and constraints: Later analysis placed DRB1 highest and HLA-C lowest in TCR association rates, which differed by HLA locus.

The CDR3 is 17 amino acids. Trimming took 2 bases from V and 0 from J; bases not matched to a gene: 7. Germline CDR1 and CDR2: MGHRA and YSYEKL. PCR amplification relied on 60 Vbeta primers (plus 13 Jbeta primers). The method was immunoSEQ multiplex PCR; TCRdb's version includes in-frame clones alone and lacks a portion of them. The repertoire holds 110,000 to 150,000 clones, with around 10% as singletons. The source material was PBMCs. The chain couples TRBV4-1 to TRBJ2-3; 8 positions agree with TRBD2. The TCR originated in a male donor in good health and CMV-seronegative. CDR3 DNA sequence: TGCGCCAGCAGCCAACCAACGGGGGGGCTTAGCACAGATACGCAGTATTTT. Protein: CASSQPTGGLSTDTQYF.